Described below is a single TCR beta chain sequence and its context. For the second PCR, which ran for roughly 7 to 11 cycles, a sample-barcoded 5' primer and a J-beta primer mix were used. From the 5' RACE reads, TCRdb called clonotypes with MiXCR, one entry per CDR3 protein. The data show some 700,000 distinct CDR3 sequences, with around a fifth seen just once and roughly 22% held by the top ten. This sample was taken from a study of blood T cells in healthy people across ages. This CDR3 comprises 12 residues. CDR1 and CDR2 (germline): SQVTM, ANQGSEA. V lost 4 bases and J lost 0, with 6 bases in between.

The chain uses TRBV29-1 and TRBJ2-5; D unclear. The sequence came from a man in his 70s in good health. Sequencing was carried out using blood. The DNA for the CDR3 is TGCAGCGTTGGACGGAACCAAGAGACCCAGTACTTC. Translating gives CSVGRNQETQYF.